This entry lists 7 T cell receptor beta chains sequenced from one sample in a study of metastatic and nonmetastatic thyroid tumors. Prior to thyroid surgery, none of the patients had received any treatment. TCRdb re-called clones via MiXCR from the PCR reads. The data contain 18,000 or so clones, about a third of them singletons. Input material: tumor tissue. These receptors came from a female donor with papillary thyroid cancer or a benign thyroid nodule (not recorded which). Some clones in this sample may be carry-over from other donors' samples.

The gene calls are TRBV6-5 and TRBJ2-7, with D perhaps TRBD1 (6 bases). The germline CDR1 and CDR2 sequences are MNHEY and SVGAGI. This CDR3 region has 14 residues. V lost 4 bases and J lost 0, with 10 bases in between. The CDR3 protein is CASSFTGSSYEQYF. In DNA, the CDR3 is TGTGCCAGCAGTTTTACAGGGAGCTCCTACGAGCAGTACTTC.

The rearrangement joins TRBV7-2 to TRBJ1-2; D is possibly TRBD1 (6 bases). This CDR3 has 14 residues. The germline V gene has CDR1 SGHTA and CDR2 FQGNSA. V lost 5 bases, J lost 2 bases, and 12 bases lay in between. The CDR3: CASSPSTGNYGYTF. CDR3 nucleotides: TGTGCCAGCAGCCCTTCGACAGGCAACTATGGCTACACCTTC.

This clone was detected ten times or more. This chain connects TRBV5-1 to TRBJ2-5; D gene ambiguous. The germline V gene has CDR1 SGHRS and CDR2 YFSETQ. Between the trimmed V and J ends, which lost 3 bases and 7 bases, there was a span of 16 bases. This CDR3 has 14 residues. CDR3 DNA: TGCGCCAGCAGCTACGACTGGGCCGAAGGGACCCAGTACTTC. Encoded protein: CASSYDWAEGTQYF.

The chain recombines TRBV5-1 with TRBJ2-7; no clear D. From germline, CDR1 is SGHRS and CDR2 YFSETQ. The length of the CDR3 is 13 residues. V was shortened by 0 bases and J by 6 bases, with 10 bases between the two germline ends. Written as DNA, the CDR3 is TGCGCCAGCAGCTTGGATAGGTCGGCCGAGCAGTACTTC. Protein sequence: CASSLDRSAEQYF.

This clone was counted many times. The V gene is TRBV5-5, the J gene TRBJ2-5; 11 nucleotides line up with TRBD1. This CDR3 spans 15 amino acids. The V and J ends lost 2 bases and 7 bases, in that order; junction bases with no gene match: 7. CDR1 SGHKS and CDR2 YYEKEE come from the germline V gene (reference sequence). The CDR3 sequence: CASSFPGQGVGTQYF. Written as DNA, the CDR3 is TGTGCCAGCAGCTTCCCGGGACAGGGGGTCGGGACCCAGTACTTC.

By proportion, this clone is medium-sized. This chain joins TRBV28 and TRBJ1-2; D perhaps matches TRBD1 (5 bases). Trimming took off 1 base at V and 4 bases at J, with 7 bases between the two ends. Germline assignment: CDR1 MDHEN and CDR2 SYDVKM. This CDR3 region has 13 residues. CDR3 in amino acids: CASSLSGGYGYTF. The CDR3 DNA sequence: TGTGCCAGCAGTTTATCCGGGGGCTATGGCTACACCTTC.

V is TRBV2 and J is TRBJ1-5; possibly TRBD1 for D (6 bases). V was pared by 7 bases and J by 4 bases, with 14 bases between. Germline V gene sequence: CDR1 SNHLY, CDR2 FYNNEI. The CDR3 is made up of 14 amino acids. The CDR3 sequence: CASTRGGNNQPQHF. The CDR3 region has the DNA TGTGCCAGCACAAGAGGGGGGAATAATCAGCCCCAGCATTTT.